The T cell receptor (beta chain) described here comes from a study of T cells in localized non-small cell lung cancer. Study-wide findings and caveats: In the blood, greater T cell density corresponded to longer overall survival. A median of around 60 of the top 100 tumor clones appeared in adjacent lung, which was paired and uninvolved. Sequencing covered just one tumor region, so heterogeneity cannot be ruled out. Exceeding tumor, uninvolved adjacent lung had the highest T cell clonality.

As for this clone: Its antigen is undetermined.

TCRdb's table, derived via immunoSEQ multiplex PCR, lists solely in-frame clones and lacks some. The sample yields about 59,000 clones, around nine tenths seen once. Per the germline V gene, CDR1 is SGHTA and CDR2 is FQGNSA. The CDR3 length is 16 residues. The V and J ends lost 1 base and 0 bases respectively, with 9 bases between them. The sample in question was peripheral blood, obtained before any cancer treatment. This chain links TRBV7-2 with TRBJ1-4; D gene unclear. This clonotype was sampled from a man between 40 and 70 years old with stage I squamous cell lung carcinoma. The CDR3 DNA is TGTGCCAGCAGCTTAGAACAGCTAGCAACTAATGAAAAACTGTTTTTT. Protein sequence: CASSLEQLATNEKLFF.